A selection of T cell receptor beta chains follows, all from one sample in a study of vaccination and CD4 T cells after COVID-19. TCRdb processed the PCR reads anew with MiXCR; each CDR3 protein has one entry. Of about 20,000 distinct CDR3 sequences in the sample, 60% to 85% were seen once. These receptors are not linked to any known antigen. This specimen consisted of CD4+ T cells from blood, cultured in vitro, obtained after SARS-CoV-2 vaccination. The source is a human donor who received a COVID-19 vaccine. Both conserved end residues are part of each CDR3. Each record gives: V gene, clone size, J gene, D gene, CDR3 length, CDR3 DNA, CDR3 protein. The D gene is left open where the match is weak. Clone size is given for some rows only: seen once, a few or many times, or a class if the clone is expanded.

v_gene: TRBV2; abundance: NA; j_gene: TRBJ2-3; d_gene: TRBD2; len: 14; CDR3nt: TGTGCCAGCAGGACTAGCGGGGGGGCAGATACGCAGTATTTT; CDR3aa: CASRTSGGADTQYF
v_gene: TRBV5-1; abundance: NA; j_gene: TRBJ1-2; d_gene: NA; len: 14; CDR3nt: TGCGCCAGCAGCTTGTCTACGGGCTTGGGGGGCTACACCTTC; CDR3aa: CASSLSTGLGGYTF
v_gene: TRBV30; abundance: once; j_gene: TRBJ2-1; d_gene: TRBD2; len: 16; CDR3nt: TGTGCCTGGAGTGTACGACTAGCGGGGGTCCCAAGGGAGCAGTTCTTC; CDR3aa: CAWSVRLAGVPREQFF
v_gene: TRBV6-1; abundance: NA; j_gene: TRBJ2-3; d_gene: NA; len: 14; CDR3nt: TGTGCCAGCAGTGACAGGCTCAGCACAGATACGCAGTATTTT; CDR3aa: CASSDRLSTDTQYF
v_gene: TRBV30; abundance: NA; j_gene: TRBJ1-2; d_gene: NA; len: 13; CDR3nt: TGTGCCTGGAGTGTACAGGGACGGGGTGGCTACACCTTC; CDR3aa: CAWSVQGRGGYTF
v_gene: TRBV2; abundance: NA; j_gene: TRBJ2-7; d_gene: TRBD1; len: 15; CDR3nt: TGTGCCAGCAGTGAAGGGACAGGAGAATCCTACGAGCAGTACTTC; CDR3aa: CASSEGTGESYEQYF
v_gene: TRBV24-1; abundance: NA; j_gene: TRBJ1-2; d_gene: NA; len: 14; CDR3nt: TGTGCCACCAGTGATCGACCCGACAGCTATGGCTACACCTTC; CDR3aa: CATSDRPDSYGYTF
v_gene: TRBV24-1; abundance: NA; j_gene: TRBJ1-1; d_gene: NA; len: 13; CDR3nt: TGTGCCACCAGGGACCAGGGGACCTCCGAAGCTTTCTTT; CDR3aa: CATRDQGTSEAFF
v_gene: TRBV7-2; abundance: NA; j_gene: TRBJ2-3; d_gene: TRBD2; len: 15; CDR3nt: TGTGCCAGCAGCCTGACTAGCGGGGACACAGATACGCAGTATTTT; CDR3aa: CASSLTSGDTDTQYF
v_gene: TRBV15; abundance: NA; j_gene: TRBJ2-1; d_gene: TRBD1; len: 16; CDR3nt: TGTGCCACCAGTACTCGGACAGGGCAACTCTACAATGAGCAGTTCTTC; CDR3aa: CATSTRTGQLYNEQFF
v_gene: TRBV20-1; abundance: NA; j_gene: TRBJ2-5; d_gene: NA; len: 14; CDR3nt: TGCAGTGGAGCCGACAGGAGGTACCAAGAGACCCAGTACTTC; CDR3aa: CSGADRRYQETQYF
v_gene: TRBV6-1; abundance: NA; j_gene: TRBJ2-3; d_gene: TRBD2; len: 16; CDR3nt: TGTGCCAGCAGTGAGTTAGCGGGGGGGAACACAGATACGCAGTATTTT; CDR3aa: CASSELAGGNTDTQYF
v_gene: TRBV5-4; abundance: NA; j_gene: TRBJ1-2; d_gene: NA; len: 16; CDR3nt: TGTGCCAGCAGCCGGCCTCGGCAGGGTCGATCCTATGGCTACACCTTC; CDR3aa: CASSRPRQGRSYGYTF
v_gene: TRBV11-2; abundance: NA; j_gene: TRBJ2-7; d_gene: TRBD1; len: 14; CDR3nt: TGTGCCAGCAGCCCAATGGACAGGTCGGGCGAGCAGTACTTC; CDR3aa: CASSPMDRSGEQYF
v_gene: TRBV24-1; abundance: NA; j_gene: TRBJ2-5; d_gene: NA; len: 18; CDR3nt: TGTGCCACCAGTGACCCTCAAGGGCAGGGACCAGGAAAAGAGACCCAGTACTTC; CDR3aa: CATSDPQGQGPGKETQYF
v_gene: TRBV19; abundance: once; j_gene: TRBJ2-3; d_gene: TRBD2; len: 14; CDR3nt: TGTGCCAGTAGTAAACTAGCGACGTCAGATACGCAGTATTTT; CDR3aa: CASSKLATSDTQYF
v_gene: TRBV24-1; abundance: NA; j_gene: TRBJ2-7; d_gene: TRBD1; len: 16; CDR3nt: TGTGCCACCAGTGACGCTTCGACAGGGCCACCCTACGAGCAGTACTTC; CDR3aa: CATSDASTGPPYEQYF
v_gene: TRBV7-9; abundance: NA; j_gene: TRBJ1-1; d_gene: NA; len: 14; CDR3nt: TGTGCCAGCAGCTCGTCGGGGGTGGGGACTGAAGCTTTCTTT; CDR3aa: CASSSSGVGTEAFF
v_gene: TRBV30; abundance: NA; j_gene: TRBJ1-6; d_gene: NA; len: 12; CDR3nt: TGTGCCGGACAATCCTATAATTCACCCCTCCACTTT; CDR3aa: CAGQSYNSPLHF
v_gene: TRBV6-1; abundance: NA; j_gene: TRBJ1-3; d_gene: TRBD1; len: 13; CDR3nt: TGTGCCAGCAGTGGGGGACAGACCAACACCATATATTTT; CDR3aa: CASSGGQTNTIYF
v_gene: TRBV24-1; abundance: NA; j_gene: TRBJ1-2; d_gene: NA; len: 13; CDR3nt: TGTGCCACCAGTCCCGGACGGAGCTATGGCTACACCTTC; CDR3aa: CATSPGRSYGYTF
v_gene: TRBV11-3; abundance: NA; j_gene: TRBJ2-3; d_gene: TRBD1; len: 16; CDR3nt: TGTGCCAGCAGCTTAGATCAGGGGGCAACGACAGATACGCAGTATTTT; CDR3aa: CASSLDQGATTDTQYF
v_gene: TRBV7-2; abundance: NA; j_gene: TRBJ1-4; d_gene: TRBD1; len: 16; CDR3nt: TGTGCCAGCAGCTTAGCTACAGGGGCCACTAATGAAAAACTGTTTTTT; CDR3aa: CASSLATGATNEKLFF